These T cell receptor beta chains were read from a single sample in a study of blood T cell repertoires in COVID-19. Measured with immunoSEQ multiplex PCR; TCRdb has only the in-frame clones, and not every one. This sample carries tens of thousands of clones, more than 70% of them seen once, and the ten largest clones take about 5%. The sample comprised peripheral blood. The source is a middle-aged man with active COVID-19. Both conserved end residues are part of each CDR3. The order of the fields is V gene, clone size, CDR3 protein. The size field is filled for only some rows; it gives once, few, many or a size class.

TRBV6-2/TRBV6-3,few,CASSYNGRYEQYF
TRBV6-6,-,CASSYEGGAGANVLTF
TRBV9,-,CASSPGTRTDTQYF
TRBV2,-,CASSEPRSGNTIYF
TRBV5-1,-,CASSLAWGQVYTF
TRBV7-9,once,CASSLELRDTEAFF
TRBV28,-,CASSLRETEAFF
TRBV5-1,-,CASSSGLAGREQFF
TRBV7-9,once,CASSGTGEVQPQHF
TRBV6-2/TRBV6-3,-,CASSYATGIEAFF
TRBV7-8,-,CASSLEGGGQRNSPLHF
TRBV7-9,-,CASSLVAVPGNEQFF
TRBV4-1,once,CASSQDGTSANNEQFF
TRBV25-1,-,CASSEFDEQYF
TRBV29-1,-,CSVGDSPDNEQFF
TRBV18,-,CASSPRLNQETQYF
TRBV3-1/TRBV3-2,-,CASTRTGGAGELFF
TRBV6-5,-,CASSYSRGGRTDTQYF
TRBV7-8,-,CASSIQTGNTEAFF
TRBV5-1,-,CASSLAGGSGANVLTF
TRBV6-5,once,CASSYGGERRYTF
TRBV27,-,CASSPRGFTDTQYF
TRBV3-1/TRBV3-2,-,CASSQVQGVRYGYTF
TRBV4-2,-,CASSPEDRNTEAFF
TRBV12-3/TRBV12-4,-,CAKPHGEQFF
TRBV3-1/TRBV3-2,-,CASSQDARAPLIGPLRFF
TRBV5-1,-,CASSLGGSWDEQFF
TRBV7-2,-,CASSPNRGQETQYF
TRBV5-1,-,CASSPSGRGRGEQFF
TRBV4-2,-,CASSQESAGLRGDTQYF
TRBV18,-,CASSPGPVDGYTF
TRBV7-2,-,CASSLVGSGSYEQYF
TRBV7-2,once,CASSLLAPMVNEQFF
TRBV5-1,once,CASNYRGGTGELFF
TRBV24-1,-,CATSGREPPYEQYF
TRBV18,-,CASSYSGTVSYEQYF
TRBV4-1,-,CASSQDPSGRGEQFF
TRBV7-9,few,CASSRGQSNQPQHF
TRBV5-8,-,CASSGGQVVGQPQHF
TRBV7-3,-,CASSLMPGGFHEQFF
TRBV9,-,CASSVSGGNTDTQYF
TRBV11-1,-,CASSPGQDNQPQHF
TRBV6-5,-,CASTSNGESYNEQFF
TRBV18,few,CASSPPSSGGVKTQYF
TRBV5-1,-,CASSLVTVNEQYF
TRBV5-1,-,CASSLSTGDEKLFF